Listed below are T cell receptor beta chains from one sample, sequenced in a study of blood T cells in healthy people across ages. Using its own MiXCR run on the 5' RACE reads, TCRdb lists one record per CDR3 protein. The data contain around 1.5 million distinct CDR3 sequences, approximately 59% of them seen just once; the ten biggest clones take up 6.5% to 8%. Sample: blood. These TCRs come from a man younger than 30 in good health. Each CDR3 is given with its conserved first and last residue. The D gene is left open where the match is weak. Clone size, where shown, is once, few, many, or a class for clones that have expanded.

d_call clone_size j_call v_call cdr3_nt cdr3_aa
. . TRBJ2-5 TRBV6-6 TGTGCCAGCACTCGAGGGGAGGTGGAGACCCAGTACTTC CASTRGEVETQYF
. few TRBJ1-1 TRBV14 TGTGCCAGCAGCGGGGGGGTTCAGAGGAACACTGAAGCTTTCTTT CASSGGVQRNTEAFF
. few TRBJ2-6 TRBV10-3 TGTGCCACGATTAGCGGCTCTGGGGCCAACGTCCTGACTTTC CATISGSGANVLTF
TRBD1 . TRBJ2-1 TRBV2 TGTGCCAGCAGTGGGGGGACAGGGATCTACAATGAGCAGTTCTTC CASSGGTGIYNEQFF
TRBD2 . TRBJ2-3 TRBV4-1 TGCGCCAGCAGTCAGCGGGAGGTAGGAGATACGCAGTATTTT CASSQREVGDTQYF
. few TRBJ2-7 TRBV29-1 TGCAGCGTTTTTACACATTACGAGCAGTACTTC CSVFTHYEQYF
. few TRBJ2-4 TRBV7-2 TGTGCCAGCAGCTTAGTCTTGGGAGACATTCAGTACTTC CASSLVLGDIQYF
TRBD2 . TRBJ2-7 TRBV4-1 TGCGCCAGCAGCCAAGATTCGGCGGGAGACGACGAGCAGTACTTC CASSQDSAGDDEQYF
. few TRBJ2-3 TRBV18 TGTGCCAGCTCATCACGAAGGTCTCCGGGAGTTGGGATTGCAGATACGCAGTATTTT CASSSRRSPGVGIADTQYF
. . TRBJ1-2 TRBV2 TGTGCCACAGGACCGGCATTGGGCTATGGCTACACCTTC CATGPALGYGYTF
TRBD1 . TRBJ1-6 TRBV5-1 TGCGCCAGCAGCTGGGAAGACAGGGGATATTCACCCCTCCACTTT CASSWEDRGYSPLHF
. . TRBJ1-5 TRBV10-3 TGTGCCGTCGGGACACAGAGCAATCAGCCCCAGCATTTT CAVGTQSNQPQHF
TRBD2 few TRBJ2-7 TRBV24-1 TGTGCCACCAGTGATACGCGGGGGAGGGAGGCCGAGCAGTACTTC CATSDTRGREAEQYF
. once TRBJ2-5 TRBV10-1 TGCGCCAGCAGCCCTCGGAGGACGGGAGAGACCCAGTACTTC CASSPRRTGETQYF
TRBD2 . TRBJ2-1 TRBV2 TGTGCCAGCAGTGGTGGACTAGCGGGGGCGCATGAGCAGTTCTTC CASSGGLAGAHEQFF
TRBD2 few TRBJ2-7 TRBV6-4 TGTGCCAGCAGTGAATCGGGGACTAGCGGTTACGAGCAGTACTTC CASSESGTSGYEQYF
. few TRBJ2-5 TRBV29-1 TGCAGCGTTGAGAGGGCACAAACCCAGTACTTC CSVERAQTQYF
TRBD2 . TRBJ2-1 TRBV14 TGTGCCAGCAGTCGGGGGGGGTTCTCCTACAATGAGCAGTTCTTC CASSRGGFSYNEQFF
TRBD2 few TRBJ2-1 TRBV29-1 TGCAGCGTTGCCCGGGCGGGGACTATTAATGAGCAGTTCTTC CSVARAGTINEQFF
TRBD1 . TRBJ1-6 TRBV5-6 TGTGCCAGCAGCAATGACAGGGGCTGGAATTCACCCCTCCACTTT CASSNDRGWNSPLHF
TRBD1 few TRBJ1-2 TRBV15 TGTGCCACCCGTATCACAGGGGAATATGGCTACACCTTC CATRITGEYGYTF
TRBD2 . TRBJ2-3 TRBV10-3 TGTGCCACCATCTTAGGGTCTAGCGGTCGCACAGATACGCAGTATTTT CATILGSSGRTDTQYF
. . TRBJ1-1 TRBV2 TGTGCCACCGACGGACAGCTCCGTACTGAAGCTTTCTTT CATDGQLRTEAFF
. . TRBJ1-2 TRBV5-1 TGCGCCAGCAGCGAGACCGGGACGCGCTATGGCTACACCTTC CASSETGTRYGYTF
. . TRBJ2-3 TRBV5-4 TGTGCCAGCAGCGCGGGGCACCGACTCCTAGATGATACGCAGTATTTT CASSAGHRLLDDTQYF
. few TRBJ2-5 TRBV14 TGTGCCAGCAGCCATCGGACACGCCAACAAGAGACCCAGTACTTC CASSHRTRQQETQYF
. . TRBJ2-3 TRBV7-2 TGTGCCAGCAGCTTGAGATCTAGAGGATCCGCAGATACGCAGTATTTT CASSLRSRGSADTQYF
TRBD1 . TRBJ2-5 TRBV6-1 TGTGCCAGCAGTGAACCTCCGGACAGGGACCAAGAGACCCAGTACTTC CASSEPPDRDQETQYF
TRBD2 . TRBJ2-7 TRBV7-2 TGTGCCAGCAGCTGGGGACTACTATCCTACGAGCAGTACTTC CASSWGLLSYEQYF
. . TRBJ1-2 TRBV6-5 TGTGCCAGCAGGGACCTACAGGAGTCCGACTATGGCTACACCTTC CASRDLQESDYGYTF
. . TRBJ2-5 TRBV3-1 TGTGCCAGCAGCCGCCCACAGGACTCCGGGGATGAGACCCAGTACTTC CASSRPQDSGDETQYF
. . TRBJ2-1 TRBV5-1 TGCGCCAGCAGGCTAGGGGAGGACCTATACAATGAGCAGTTCTTC CASRLGEDLYNEQFF
TRBD1 . TRBJ2-5 TRBV20-1 TGCAGTGCGGTATATCCAGGGGGCTCCCAAGAGACCCAGTACTTC CSAVYPGGSQETQYF
. . TRBJ1-2 TRBV7-2 TGTGCCATGGAGCTTATGGGGTTTGGCTACACCTTC CAMELMGFGYTF
. . TRBJ1-1 TRBV12-3/TRBV12-4 TGTGCCAGCAGCTCCCGACAGATGAACACTGAAGCTTTCTTT CASSSRQMNTEAFF